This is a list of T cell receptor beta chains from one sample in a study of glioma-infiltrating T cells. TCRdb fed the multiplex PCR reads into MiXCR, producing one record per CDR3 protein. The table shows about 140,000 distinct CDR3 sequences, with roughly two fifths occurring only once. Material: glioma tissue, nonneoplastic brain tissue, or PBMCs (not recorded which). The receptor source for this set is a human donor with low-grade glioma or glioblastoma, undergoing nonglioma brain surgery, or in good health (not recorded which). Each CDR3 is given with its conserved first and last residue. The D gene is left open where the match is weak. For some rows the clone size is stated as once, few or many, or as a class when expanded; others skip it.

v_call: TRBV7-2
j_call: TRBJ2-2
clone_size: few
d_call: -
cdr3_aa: CASSQPSNTGELFF
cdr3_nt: TGTGCCAGCAGCCAGCCGTCGAACACCGGGGAGCTGTTTTTT

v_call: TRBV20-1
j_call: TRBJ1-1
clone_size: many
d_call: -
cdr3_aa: CSALGRMNTEAFF
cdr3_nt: TGCAGTGCCCTGGGACGGATGAACACTGAAGCTTTCTTT

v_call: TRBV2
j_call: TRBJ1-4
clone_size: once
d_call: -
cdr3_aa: CASSSAQGSSEKLFF
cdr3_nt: TGTGCCAGCAGTTCGGCCCAGGGGAGTAGTGAAAAACTGTTTTTT

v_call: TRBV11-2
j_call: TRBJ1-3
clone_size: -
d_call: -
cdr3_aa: CASSLTDNTIYF
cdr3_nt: TGTGCCAGCAGCTTGACGGATAACACCATATATTTT

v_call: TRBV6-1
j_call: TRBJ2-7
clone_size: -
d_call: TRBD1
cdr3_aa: CASRFRTGGDYEQYF
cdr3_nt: TGTGCCAGCAGATTTCGGACAGGGGGTGACTACGAGCAGTACTTC

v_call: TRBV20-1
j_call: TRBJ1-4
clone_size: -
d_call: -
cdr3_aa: CSARKAASGEKLFF
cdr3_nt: TGCAGTGCTAGAAAGGCAGCAAGTGGAGAAAAACTGTTTTTT

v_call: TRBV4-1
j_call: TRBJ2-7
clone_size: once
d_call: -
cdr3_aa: CASSHAGTATYEQYF
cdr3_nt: TGCGCCAGCAGCCATGCGGGGACTGCGACTTACGAGCAGTACTTC

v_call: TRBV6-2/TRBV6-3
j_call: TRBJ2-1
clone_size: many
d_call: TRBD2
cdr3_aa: CASSYSGRAENEQFF
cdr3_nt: TGTGCCAGCAGTTATAGCGGGAGGGCGGAGAATGAGCAGTTCTTC

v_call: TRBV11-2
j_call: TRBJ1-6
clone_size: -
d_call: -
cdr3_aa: CASSSGPSPNSPLHF
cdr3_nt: TGTGCCAGCAGCTCAGGACCGTCCCCGAATTCACCCCTCCACTTT

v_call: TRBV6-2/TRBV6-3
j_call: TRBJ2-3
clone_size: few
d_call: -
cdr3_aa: CASSYRALTSTDTQYF
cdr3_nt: TGTGCCAGCAGTTATAGGGCGCTGACTAGCACAGATACGCAGTATTTT

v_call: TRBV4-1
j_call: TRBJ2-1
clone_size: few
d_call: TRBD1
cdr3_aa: CASSQPGQGRNEQFF
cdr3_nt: TGCGCCAGCAGCCAACCGGGACAGGGACGCAATGAGCAGTTCTTC

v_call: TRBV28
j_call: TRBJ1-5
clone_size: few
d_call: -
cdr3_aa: CASSLALSTVGNQPQHF
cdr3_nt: TGTGCCAGCAGTTTAGCTCTTTCCACCGTGGGCAATCAGCCCCAGCATTTT

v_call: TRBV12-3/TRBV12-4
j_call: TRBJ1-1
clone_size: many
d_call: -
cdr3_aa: CASSLERGLAEAFF
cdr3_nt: TGTGCCAGCAGTTTAGAAAGGGGACTGGCTGAAGCTTTCTTT

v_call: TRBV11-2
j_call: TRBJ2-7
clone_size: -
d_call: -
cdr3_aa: CASSTFGPAYEQYF
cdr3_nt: TGTGCCAGCAGCACCTTCGGACCCGCCTACGAGCAGTACTTC

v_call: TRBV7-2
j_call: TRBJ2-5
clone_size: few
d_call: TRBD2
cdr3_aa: CASSASGVQETQYF
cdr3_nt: TGTGCCAGCAGCGCGAGCGGGGTCCAAGAGACCCAGTACTTC

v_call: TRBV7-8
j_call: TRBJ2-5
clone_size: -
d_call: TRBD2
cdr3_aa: CASSSGTSGRQTQYF
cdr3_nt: TGTGCCAGCAGCTCGGGGACTAGCGGGAGACAGACCCAGTACTTC

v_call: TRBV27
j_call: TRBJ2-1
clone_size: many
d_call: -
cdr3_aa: CASSPGVGSEQFF
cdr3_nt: TGTGCCAGCAGTCCCGGGGTCGGTAGTGAGCAGTTCTTC

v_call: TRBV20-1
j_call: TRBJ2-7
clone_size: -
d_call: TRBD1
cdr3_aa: CSAFRDSEQYF
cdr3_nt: TGCAGTGCTTTCCGGGACAGCGAGCAGTACTTC

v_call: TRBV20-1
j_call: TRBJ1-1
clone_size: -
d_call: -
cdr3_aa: CSGRGDAEAFF
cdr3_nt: TGCAGTGGACGGGGCGACGCTGAAGCTTTCTTT

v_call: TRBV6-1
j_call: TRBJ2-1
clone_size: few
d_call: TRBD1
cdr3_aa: CASSPGTGGRNEQFF
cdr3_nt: TGTGCCAGCAGTCCCGGGACAGGGGGCCGGAATGAGCAGTTCTTC

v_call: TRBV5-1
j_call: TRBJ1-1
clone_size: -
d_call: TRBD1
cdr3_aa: CAGSGSGQFTEAFF
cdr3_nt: TGCGCCGGCAGCGGGTCGGGACAGTTCACTGAAGCTTTCTTT

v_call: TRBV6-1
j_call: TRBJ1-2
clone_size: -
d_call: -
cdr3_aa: CASRLTARANYGYTF
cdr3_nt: TGTGCCAGCAGACTCACAGCGAGAGCTAACTATGGCTACACCTTC

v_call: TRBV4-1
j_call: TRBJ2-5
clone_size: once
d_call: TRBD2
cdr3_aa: CASSRGAGGETQYF
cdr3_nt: TGCGCCAGCAGCCGAGGGGCGGGGGGGGAGACCCAGTACTTC

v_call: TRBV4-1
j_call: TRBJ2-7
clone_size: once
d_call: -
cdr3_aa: CASSQVEGGSYEQYF
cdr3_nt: TGCGCCAGCAGCCAAGTCGAGGGAGGCTCCTACGAGCAGTACTTC

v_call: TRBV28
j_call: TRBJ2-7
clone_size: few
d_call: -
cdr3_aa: CASSFPGGGWDLYEQYF
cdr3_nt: TGTGCCAGCAGTTTCCCTGGTGGAGGGTGGGACCTCTACGAGCAGTACTTC

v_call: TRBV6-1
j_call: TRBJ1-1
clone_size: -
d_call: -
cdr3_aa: CASSPILGEGNTEAFF
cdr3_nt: TGTGCCAGCAGTCCCATTTTAGGGGAGGGGAACACTGAAGCTTTCTTT

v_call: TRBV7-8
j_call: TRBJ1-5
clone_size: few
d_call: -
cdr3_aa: CASSPRPSVSNQPQHF
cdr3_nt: TGTGCCAGCAGCCCCCGCCCTTCGGTGAGCAATCAGCCCCAGCATTTT

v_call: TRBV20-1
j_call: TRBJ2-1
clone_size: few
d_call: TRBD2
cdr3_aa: CSARAPGTSGNEQFF
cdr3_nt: TGCAGTGCTAGAGCCCCCGGGACTAGCGGGAATGAGCAGTTCTTC

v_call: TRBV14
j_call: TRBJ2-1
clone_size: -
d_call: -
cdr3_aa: CASSQDPSGLSSYNEQFF
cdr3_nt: TGTGCCAGCAGCCAAGATCCCAGCGGGCTGAGCTCCTACAATGAGCAGTTCTTC

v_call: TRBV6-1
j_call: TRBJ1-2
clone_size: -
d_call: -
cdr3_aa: CASSEVPEEDGYTF
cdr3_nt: TGTGCCAGCAGTGAAGTTCCCGAAGAGGATGGCTACACCTTC

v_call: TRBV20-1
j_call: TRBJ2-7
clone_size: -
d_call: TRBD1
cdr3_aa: CSARDPGQGSYEQYF
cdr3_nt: TGCAGTGCTAGAGATCCTGGACAGGGGTCCTACGAGCAGTACTTC

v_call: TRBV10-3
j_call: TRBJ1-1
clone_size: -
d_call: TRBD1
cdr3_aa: CAISATGDTEAFF
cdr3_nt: TGTGCCATCAGCGCTACAGGGGACACTGAAGCTTTCTTT